The clone carrying this T cell receptor (beta chain) was counted a few times. Its antigen is still unknown. A CD45RO/CCR7/CD25/CD127/CD95/CD27 panel sorted naive, central memory, regulatory and stem cell-like memory CD4+ cells. These data belong to a study of beta chain features in type 1 diabetes. Broader study findings: These data did not resolve whether HLA type affects TCRB rearrangement. Insertions at VDJ junctions were less frequent in type 1 diabetes patients. These patients also deleted more nucleotides at the same junctions. Patients with Type 1 diabetes showed moderately but significantly shorter TCRB CDR3s in all four CD4+ subsets.

Trimming took off 3 bases at V and 8 bases at J, with 16 bases between the two ends. The CDR3 runs 14 residues. Germline V gene lookup returns CDR1 MGHRA and CDR2 YSYEKL. Reverse transcribing all isolated RNA meant expressed TCRB transcripts were sequenced. Clones were read by immunoSEQ multiplex PCR, and TCRdb kept only the in-frame ones, dropping some. The sample consists of about 400,000 clones, over 10% of them appearing once. The source is a man in his late teens or twenties in good health. The sample was naive CD4+ T cells from blood. The rearrangement uses TRBV4-1 and TRBJ1-1, with D possibly matching TRBD1 (6 bases). The CDR3 DNA reads TGCGCCAGCAGCCATCTAACCGGGACAAGAGAAGCTTTCTTT. The encoded protein is CASSHLTGTREAFF.